This is a list of T cell receptor beta chains from one sample in a study of CD8 T cells in Susac syndrome. TCRdb passed the immunoSEQ multiplex PCR reads through MiXCR, listing each CDR3 protein once. The table lists a few hundred thousand distinct CDR3 sequences, about 95% of them singletons. Sequencing was performed on CD4+ T cells from PBMCs. The receptors derive from a human donor with multiple sclerosis. Each CDR3 is given with its conserved first and last residue. The D gene is left open where the match is weak. A clone size is listed for some rows: how often the clone was seen (once, few, many), or a class if it is expanded.

J gene: TRBJ2-1
D gene: NA
clone size: NA
V gene: TRBV29-1
CDR3 protein: CSVERSYNEQFF
CDR3 DNA: TGCAGCGTTGAACGCTCCTACAATGAGCAGTTCTTC

J gene: TRBJ1-6
D gene: NA
clone size: NA
V gene: TRBV6-1
CDR3 protein: CASSEPLTALHF
CDR3 DNA: TGTGCCAGCAGTGAACCACTTACTGCCCTCCACTTT

J gene: TRBJ1-5
D gene: NA
clone size: once
V gene: TRBV2
CDR3 protein: CASSEEAAGTTQHF
CDR3 DNA: TGTGCCAGCAGTGAAGAAGCGGCGGGCACGACCCAGCATTTT

J gene: TRBJ2-7
D gene: TRBD2
clone size: NA
V gene: TRBV30
CDR3 protein: CAWSTSLISAGAYEQYF
CDR3 DNA: TGTGCCTGGAGTACTTCCCTAATCTCAGCGGGAGCCTACGAGCAGTACTTC

J gene: TRBJ2-7
D gene: TRBD2
clone size: NA
V gene: TRBV7-2
CDR3 protein: CASTPNLGGYSEQYF
CDR3 DNA: TGTGCCAGCACACCGAACTTGGGGGGGTATAGTGAGCAGTACTTC

J gene: TRBJ1-2
D gene: NA
clone size: NA
V gene: TRBV7-8
CDR3 protein: CASSHRDRDTYGYTF
CDR3 DNA: TGTGCCAGCAGCCACCGGGACCGGGACACCTATGGCTACACCTTC

J gene: TRBJ1-3
D gene: TRBD1
clone size: NA
V gene: TRBV29-1
CDR3 protein: CSVASRGLSNTIYF
CDR3 DNA: TGCAGCGTTGCGAGCAGGGGGCTAAGTAACACCATATATTTT

J gene: TRBJ1-5
D gene: TRBD1
clone size: NA
V gene: TRBV2
CDR3 protein: CASTDRGHQPQHF
CDR3 DNA: TGTGCCAGCACGGACAGGGGGCACCAGCCCCAGCATTTT

J gene: TRBJ2-1
D gene: NA
clone size: NA
V gene: TRBV3-1
CDR3 protein: CASSQDRQRSYNEQFF
CDR3 DNA: TGTGCCAGCAGCCAAGACAGACAGCGCTCCTACAATGAGCAGTTCTTC

J gene: TRBJ1-2
D gene: NA
clone size: NA
V gene: TRBV20-1
CDR3 protein: CSAALAGQVGYGYTF
CDR3 DNA: TGCAGTGCCGCCCTGGCGGGCCAGGTGGGCTATGGCTACACCTTC

J gene: TRBJ2-7
D gene: NA
clone size: NA
V gene: TRBV9
CDR3 protein: CASGIGTSPEQYF
CDR3 DNA: TGTGCCAGCGGCATAGGGACATCTCCCGAGCAGTACTTC

J gene: TRBJ2-3
D gene: NA
clone size: NA
V gene: TRBV20-1
CDR3 protein: CSARPPRQGDTQYF
CDR3 DNA: TGCAGTGCTAGACCCCCCCGCCAGGGCGATACGCAGTATTTT

J gene: TRBJ2-7
D gene: TRBD2
clone size: NA
V gene: TRBV20-1
CDR3 protein: CSARPSVRLAGEDEQYF
CDR3 DNA: TGCAGTGCTAGGCCCTCCGTCCGACTAGCGGGAGAAGACGAGCAGTACTTC

J gene: TRBJ1-6
D gene: NA
clone size: once
V gene: TRBV9
CDR3 protein: CASSVSNSPLHF
CDR3 DNA: TGTGCCAGCAGCGTATCGAATTCACCCCTCCACTTT

J gene: TRBJ1-2
D gene: TRBD1
clone size: NA
V gene: TRBV30
CDR3 protein: CAWSAQGTFFYGYTF
CDR3 DNA: TGTGCCTGGAGCGCACAGGGGACGTTTTTCTATGGCTACACCTTC

J gene: TRBJ1-2
D gene: TRBD1
clone size: NA
V gene: TRBV2
CDR3 protein: CAGRTGAQTSYGYTF
CDR3 DNA: TGTGCCGGACGGACAGGGGCCCAAACCAGCTATGGCTACACCTTC

J gene: TRBJ2-7
D gene: TRBD2
clone size: NA
V gene: TRBV7-3
CDR3 protein: CASSLSPSGIDEQYF
CDR3 DNA: TGTGCCAGCAGCTTAAGTCCTAGCGGGATCGACGAGCAGTACTTC

J gene: TRBJ2-5
D gene: NA
clone size: NA
V gene: TRBV7-9
CDR3 protein: CASSLGYPQETQYF
CDR3 DNA: TGTGCCAGCAGCTTAGGCTATCCACAAGAGACCCAGTACTTC

J gene: TRBJ2-2
D gene: NA
clone size: NA
V gene: TRBV7-2
CDR3 protein: CASSLTRDTGELFF
CDR3 DNA: TGTGCCAGCAGCTTGACTAGGGACACCGGGGAGCTGTTTTTT

J gene: TRBJ2-1
D gene: TRBD2
clone size: NA
V gene: TRBV24-1
CDR3 protein: CATSDSGLAGGNEQFF
CDR3 DNA: TGTGCCACCAGTGATTCGGGACTAGCGGGGGGAAATGAGCAGTTCTTC

J gene: TRBJ2-3
D gene: TRBD2
clone size: once
V gene: TRBV27
CDR3 protein: CASSRREKQYF
CDR3 DNA: TGTGCCAGTTCCCGGCGGGAGAAGCAGTATTTT

J gene: TRBJ1-5
D gene: NA
clone size: NA
V gene: TRBV5-4
CDR3 protein: CASSSGGGLNQPQHF
CDR3 DNA: TGTGCCAGCAGCTCAGGAGGGGGGCTGAATCAGCCCCAGCATTTT

J gene: TRBJ2-2
D gene: NA
clone size: NA
V gene: TRBV20-1
CDR3 protein: CSAGKIPNTGELFF
CDR3 DNA: TGCAGTGCTGGGAAGATACCGAACACCGGGGAGCTGTTTTTT

J gene: TRBJ2-6
D gene: NA
clone size: NA
V gene: TRBV25-1
CDR3 protein: CASSERTLSGANVLTF
CDR3 DNA: TGTGCCAGCAGTGAGCGCACTCTCTCTGGGGCCAACGTCCTGACTTTC

J gene: TRBJ2-2
D gene: TRBD2
clone size: NA
V gene: TRBV12-3/TRBV12-4
CDR3 protein: CASRGLAGTSGTGELFF
CDR3 DNA: TGTGCCAGCAGAGGACTAGCGGGTACGTCGGGCACCGGGGAGCTGTTTTTT

J gene: TRBJ1-1
D gene: NA
clone size: NA
V gene: TRBV4-2
CDR3 protein: CASSQEEGGETEAFF
CDR3 DNA: TGTGCCAGCAGCCAAGAAGAGGGAGGGGAGACTGAAGCTTTCTTT

J gene: TRBJ2-1
D gene: NA
clone size: NA
V gene: TRBV20-1
CDR3 protein: CSAKKLAGYNEQFF
CDR3 DNA: TGCAGTGCTAAGAAACTAGCAGGGTACAATGAGCAGTTCTTC

J gene: TRBJ2-7
D gene: NA
clone size: NA
V gene: TRBV27
CDR3 protein: CASSPAGAVGSYEQYF
CDR3 DNA: TGTGCCAGCAGTCCTGCAGGGGCGGTAGGGTCCTACGAGCAGTACTTC

J gene: TRBJ1-2
D gene: NA
clone size: NA
V gene: TRBV12-3/TRBV12-4
CDR3 protein: CASSLGGVSGYTF
CDR3 DNA: TGTGCCAGCAGTTTAGGCGGGGTTAGTGGCTACACCTTC

J gene: TRBJ1-2
D gene: NA
clone size: NA
V gene: TRBV20-1
CDR3 protein: CSARVADSYGYTF
CDR3 DNA: TGCAGTGCTAGAGTTGCTGACAGCTATGGCTACACCTTC